The T cell receptor beta chain under discussion was sequenced for a study of T cells in Graves' hyperthyroidism and ophthalmopathy. This clonotype has just a few counts. Amplified TCR beta CDR3 regions came from RNA transcripts. First-round RT-PCR of the TCR CDR3 relied on the HTBI primer set. TCRdb reanalysed the multiplex PCR reads using MiXCR and keeps one entry per CDR3 protein. This table holds under 400,000 distinct CDR3 sequences, roughly 20% found once. The V end was cut by 8 bases, the J end by 0 bases, with 15 bases between. The CDR3 loop spans 14 amino acids. The V gene's germline CDR1 is SQVTM and CDR2 ANQGSEA. Over 18 months, lack of ophthalmopathy progression marked Graves' hyperthyroidism as stable.

The sample was blood. J is TRBJ2-3 and V is TRBV29-1; D not certain. The TCR comes from a woman between 50 and 59 years old with Graves' hyperthyroidism. The CDR3 loop reads CSTDGGDSTDTQYF. The CDR3 region has the DNA TGCAGCACCGACGGTGGCGACAGCACAGATACGCAGTATTTT.